This TCR beta chain was identified in a study of early T cells in non-severe SARS-CoV-2 infection. Study as a whole: Sequencing of bulk RNA from unsorted whole blood was done, without chain pairing. Overall study results and limits: Anti-spike CD8 responses were favored in VDJdb matching, and private and CD4 specificities were missed.

Unique molecular identifiers tagged individual cDNA molecules. TCRdb fed the 5' RACE reads into MiXCR, producing one record per CDR3 protein. The sample lists tens of thousands of distinct CDR3 sequences; over 10% were seen once. On this clonotype itself: No antigen is known for it.

The V gene lost 2 bases and the J gene lost 2 bases, with 8 bases spanning the gap. In germline, CDR1 is SGHRS, CDR2 YFSETQ. The CDR3 has 13 residues. The rearrangement uses TRBV5-1 and TRBJ2-7; the D is unclear. The TCR comes from an adult who was a healthcare worker with PCR-confirmed SARS-CoV-2 infection or an uninfected control (not recorded which). Input material: whole blood. CDR3 region: CASSLPGTYEQYF. For the CDR3, the DNA is TGCGCCAGCAGCTTACCCGGAACCTACGAGCAGTACTTC.